This record looks at one T cell receptor (beta chain) sequence and its context. Generated by immunoSEQ multiplex PCR, the TCRdb table keeps only in-frame clones and is missing some. The data contain some 130,000 clones, 80% to 95% of them singletons. This entry belongs to a study of control samples from healthy donors and cancer patients. The CDR3 has 14 amino acids. Trimming shortened V by 5 bases and J by 1 base, and 9 bases separated the two germline ends. The germline CDR1 and CDR2 sequences are SEHNR and FQNEAQ (reference sequence). Sequenced: blood. This sequence joins TRBV7-9 and TRBJ1-5; tentative D call: TRBD1 (6 bases). The TCR originated in a man between 18 and 35 years old in good health. The CDR3 loop is CASSRGGSNQPQHF. The CDR3 nucleotides are TGTGCCAGCAGCAGAGGGGGGAGCAATCAGCCCCAGCATTTT.